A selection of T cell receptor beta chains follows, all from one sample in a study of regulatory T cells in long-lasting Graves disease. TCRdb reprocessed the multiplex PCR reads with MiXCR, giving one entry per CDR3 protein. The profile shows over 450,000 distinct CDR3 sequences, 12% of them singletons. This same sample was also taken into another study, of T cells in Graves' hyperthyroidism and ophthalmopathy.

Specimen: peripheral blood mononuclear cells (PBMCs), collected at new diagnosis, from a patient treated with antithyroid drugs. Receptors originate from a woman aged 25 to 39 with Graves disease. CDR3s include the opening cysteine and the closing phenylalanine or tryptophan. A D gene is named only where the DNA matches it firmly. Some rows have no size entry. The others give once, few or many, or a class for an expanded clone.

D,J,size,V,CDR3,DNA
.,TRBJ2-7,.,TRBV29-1,CSVVGGIPYEQYF,TGCAGCGTGGTTGGGGGGATCCCCTACGAGCAGTACTTC
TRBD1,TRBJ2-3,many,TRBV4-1,CASSQTGAFTDTQYF,TGCGCCAGCAGCCAGACAGGGGCCTTCACAGATACGCAGTATTTT
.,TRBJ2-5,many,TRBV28,CASSSVLGVGEETQYF,TGTGCCAGCAGTTCCGTTCTCGGAGTGGGGGAAGAGACCCAGTACTTC
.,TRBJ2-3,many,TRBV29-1,CSVEGGVRTDTQYF,TGCAGCGTTGAAGGGGGGGTGAGAACAGATACGCAGTATTTT
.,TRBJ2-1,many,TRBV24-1,CATSDSGPSYNEQFF,TGTGCCACCAGTGATTCCGGGCCGAGCTACAATGAGCAGTTCTTC
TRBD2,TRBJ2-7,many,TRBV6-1,CASRVVAGVGEQYF,TGTGCCAGCAGAGTCGTAGCGGGAGTGGGTGAGCAGTACTTC
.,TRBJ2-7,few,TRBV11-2,CASSPLSQGREQYF,TGTGCCAGCAGCCCGTTAAGTCAGGGGCGCGAGCAGTACTTC
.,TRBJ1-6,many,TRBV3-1,CASSQRTGGIFSPLHF,TGTGCCAGCAGCCAAAGAACCGGCGGCATTTTTTCACCCCTCCACTTT
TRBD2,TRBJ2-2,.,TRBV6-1,CASCLAGVWTGELFF,TGTGCCAGCTGTCTAGCGGGAGTATGGACCGGGGAGCTGTTTTTT
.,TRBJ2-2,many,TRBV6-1,CASSEYWQNTGELFF,TGTGCCAGCAGTGAATATTGGCAGAACACCGGGGAGCTGTTTTTT
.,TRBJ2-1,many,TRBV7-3,CASSFGPDNEQFF,TGTGCCAGCAGCTTTGGACCTGACAATGAGCAGTTCTTC
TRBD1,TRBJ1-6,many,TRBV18,CASSRGTGDSPLHF,TGTGCCAGCTCACGGGGGACAGGGGATTCACCCCTCCACTTT
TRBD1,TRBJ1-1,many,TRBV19,CASSIDHTGANTEAFF,TGTGCCAGTAGTATAGACCACACAGGGGCGAACACTGAAGCTTTCTTT
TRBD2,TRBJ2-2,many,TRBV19,CASRTRKKREGLNGELFF,TGTGCCAGTAGGACAAGGAAAAAGCGGGAGGGCCTTAACGGGGAGCTGTTTTTT
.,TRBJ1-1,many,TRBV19,CASSRPGQGEAFF,TGTGCCAGTAGTCGCCCCGGACAAGGTGAAGCTTTCTTT
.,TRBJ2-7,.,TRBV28,CASSLPGLDEQYF,TGTGCCAGCAGTTTACCGGGTCTGGACGAGCAGTACTTC
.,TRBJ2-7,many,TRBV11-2,CASSLPQLLSEQYF,TGTGCCAGCAGCTTACCCCAGTTACTCTCCGAGCAGTACTTC
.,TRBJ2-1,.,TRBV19,CASSTVPTSYNEQFF,TGTGCCAGTAGCACCGTTCCAACCTCCTACAATGAGCAGTTCTTC
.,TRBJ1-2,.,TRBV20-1,CSASDGGRGGYGYTF,TGCAGTGCTAGTGACGGGGGGCGCGGTGGCTATGGCTACACCTTC
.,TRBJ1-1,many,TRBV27,CASSSGLGTEAFF,TGTGCCAGCAGTTCGGGGTTGGGGACTGAAGCTTTCTTT
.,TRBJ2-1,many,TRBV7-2,CASSGDSFVRSEQFF,TGTGCCAGCAGCGGGGACTCCTTTGTGAGGTCTGAGCAGTTCTTC
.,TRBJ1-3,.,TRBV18,CASSPTLTRGPSGNTIYF,TGTGCCAGCTCACCGACTCTTACTAGGGGCCCCTCTGGAAACACCATATATTTT
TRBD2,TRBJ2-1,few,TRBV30,CAWTPFRTSGSYNEQFF,TGTGCCTGGACCCCCTTTCGGACTAGCGGGAGCTACAATGAGCAGTTCTTC
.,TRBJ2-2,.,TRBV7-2,CASSLLYRVGTGELFF,TGTGCCAGCAGCTTATTATATAGGGTGGGCACCGGGGAGCTGTTTTTT
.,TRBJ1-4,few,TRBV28,CASRAQGANEKLFF,TGTGCCAGCAGGGCACAGGGTGCTAATGAAAAACTGTTTTTT
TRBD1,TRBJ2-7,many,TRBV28,CASSLFGTGTAYEQYF,TGTGCCAGCAGTTTGTTTGGCACGGGGACAGCCTACGAGCAGTACTTC
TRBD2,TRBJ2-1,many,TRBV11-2,CASSFGLAGGPNPFF,TGTGCCAGCAGCTTCGGACTAGCGGGAGGGCCAAACCCGTTCTTC
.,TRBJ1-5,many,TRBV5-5,CASSLFPYSNQPQHF,TGTGCCAGCAGCTTGTTCCCCTATAGCAATCAGCCCCAGCATTTT
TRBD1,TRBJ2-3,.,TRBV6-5,CASSYDRGHMDTQYF,TGTGCCAGCAGTTACGACAGGGGGCACATGGATACGCAGTATTTT
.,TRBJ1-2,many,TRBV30,CAWSRGVYGYTF,TGTGCCTGGAGTCGGGGCGTCTATGGCTACACCTTC
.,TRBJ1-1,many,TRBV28,CASSSTGWSTEAFF,TGTGCCAGCAGTTCCACAGGGTGGAGTACTGAAGCTTTCTTT
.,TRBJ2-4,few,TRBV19,CASTYGRGSGIQYF,TGTGCCAGTACCTATGGGCGTGGGAGTGGCATTCAGTACTTC
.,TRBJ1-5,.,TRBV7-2,CASSLEQGGNQPQHF,TGTGCCAGCAGCTTAGAACAGGGCGGCAATCAGCCCCAGCATTTT
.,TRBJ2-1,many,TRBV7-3,CASSPHSTPGEQFF,TGTGCCAGCAGCCCCCACTCCACACCGGGTGAGCAGTTCTTC
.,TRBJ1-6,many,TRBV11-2,CASSSPGTNSPLHF,TGTGCCAGCAGCTCCCCGGGGACTAATTCACCCCTCCACTTT
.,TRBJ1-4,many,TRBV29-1,CSAVRNPNEKLFF,TGCAGCGCCGTAAGGAACCCTAATGAAAAACTGTTTTTT
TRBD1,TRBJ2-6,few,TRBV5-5,CASSLADRVSLGANVLTF,TGTGCCAGCAGCCTTGCGGACAGGGTGTCTCTGGGGGCCAACGTCCTGACTTTC
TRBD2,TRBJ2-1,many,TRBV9,CASSPRLADSYNEQFF,TGTGCCAGCAGCCCCCGACTAGCGGACTCCTACAATGAGCAGTTCTTC
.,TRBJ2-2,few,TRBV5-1,CASSLKVVVGAGELFF,TGCGCCAGCAGCTTGAAAGTCGTTGTGGGCGCCGGGGAGCTGTTTTTT
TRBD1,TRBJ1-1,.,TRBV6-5,CASSYQGQIPEAFF,TGTGCCAGCAGTTACCAGGGACAGATTCCTGAAGCTTTCTTT
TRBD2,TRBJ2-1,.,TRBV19,CASRSFKAGRNNEQFF,TGTGCCAGTAGGTCCTTCAAAGCGGGGAGAAACAATGAGCAGTTCTTC
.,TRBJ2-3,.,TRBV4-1,CASSQEKGSATSTDTQYF,TGCGCCAGCAGCCAAGAAAAGGGGAGCGCTACTAGCACAGATACGCAGTATTTT
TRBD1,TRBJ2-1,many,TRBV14,CASSQNRGYNEQFF,TGTGCCAGCAGCCAAAACAGGGGTTACAATGAGCAGTTCTTC
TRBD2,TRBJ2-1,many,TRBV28,CASSGRTSGRVNEQFF,TGTGCCAGCAGTGGCCGGACTAGCGGGAGGGTCAATGAGCAGTTCTTC
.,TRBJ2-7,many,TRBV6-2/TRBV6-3,CASSELERGWEQYF,TGTGCCAGCAGTGAACTGGAGAGGGGATGGGAGCAGTACTTC
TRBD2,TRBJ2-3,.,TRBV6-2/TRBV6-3,CATKQVGTSDSTDTQYF,TGTGCCACCAAGCAAGTTGGGACTAGCGATAGCACAGATACGCAGTATTTT
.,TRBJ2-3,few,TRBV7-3,CASRLLGGSDTQYF,TGTGCCAGCAGGTTACTGGGGGGATCAGATACGCAGTATTTT
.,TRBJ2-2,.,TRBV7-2,CASSLVGGSLNTGELFF,TGTGCCAGCAGCTTGGTGGGCGGATCTTTAAACACCGGGGAGCTGTTTTTT
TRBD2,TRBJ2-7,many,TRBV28,CASSGLAGVGSYEQYF,TGTGCCAGCAGCGGACTAGCGGGAGTAGGCTCCTACGAGCAGTACTTC
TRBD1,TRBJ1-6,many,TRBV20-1,CSATGQNNSPLHF,TGCAGTGCTACGGGACAGAATAATTCACCCCTCCACTTT
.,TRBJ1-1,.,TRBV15,CATSSQQGEAFF,TGTGCCACCAGCAGTCAACAGGGCGAAGCTTTCTTT
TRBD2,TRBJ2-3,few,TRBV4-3,CASSQVLAGAPDTQYF,TGCGCCAGCAGCCAAGTCCTAGCGGGGGCTCCAGATACGCAGTATTTT
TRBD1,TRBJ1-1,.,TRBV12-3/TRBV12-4,CASTQGAHTEAFF,TGTGCCAGCACACAGGGGGCCCACACTGAAGCTTTCTTT
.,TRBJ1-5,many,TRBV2,CASKGHAGGPQHF,TGTGCCAGCAAGGGACACGCCGGAGGGCCCCAGCATTTT
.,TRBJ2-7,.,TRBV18,CASSPLEGGTFYEQYF,TGTGCCAGCTCACCCCTTGAGGGCGGGACCTTCTACGAGCAGTACTTC
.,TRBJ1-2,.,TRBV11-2,CASSSLNGGGYTF,TGTGCCAGCAGCTCCTTAAACGGGGGTGGCTACACCTTC